The 23 T cell receptor beta chains below were found in one sample sequenced in a study of blood T cell repertoires in COVID-19. The method was immunoSEQ multiplex PCR; TCRdb's version includes in-frame clones alone and lacks a portion of them. The repertoire includes 110,000 or so clones, approximately 80% of them detected once, and 8% to 13% sits in the top ten. Sequenced material: peripheral blood. The receptors were gathered from a human donor in a cohort sampled during active COVID-19.

The chain carries TRBV19 and TRBJ2-7, with 7 bases matching TRBD1. Germline V gives CDR1 LNHDA, CDR2 SQIVND (reference sequence). Trimming took 6 bases from V and 3 from J; bases not matched to a gene: 8. The CDR3 contains 14 residues. DNA of the CDR3: TGTGCCAGTAGCGATCCCGGGACAGTCTACGAGCAGTACTTC. Translated: CASSDPGTVYEQYF.

This clone was detected only a few times. At the DNA level, this CDR3 is encoded by other sequences in the same sample as well. The chain recombines TRBV28 with TRBJ2-7, with 7 bases lining up with TRBD1. Germline V CDR1 and CDR2: MDHEN, SYDVKM. The CDR3 totals 15 residues. V shed 3 bases and J 3 bases; nucleotides not matched to a gene: 8. The DNA for the CDR3 is TGTGCCAGCAGTTTCCGGGACAGAGCGATCTACGAGCAGTACTTC. Protein product: CASSFRDRAIYEQYF.

The V call is TRBV9, the J call TRBJ1-5; 8 bases agree with TRBD1. Germline V gene sequence: CDR1 SGDLS, CDR2 YYNGEE. This CDR3 has 14 residues. The V gene end was trimmed by 4 bases and the J gene end by 6 bases; junction bases not matched to a gene: 6. The CDR3 bases are TGTGCCAGCAGCCGAGACAGGGGAGGTCAGCCCCAGCATTTT. Encoded protein: CASSRDRGGQPQHF. Complete variable domain (other parts from reference TRBV9 and TRBJ1-5): DSGVTQTPKHLITATGQRVTLRCSPRSGDLSVYWYQQSLDQGLQFLIQYYNGEERAKGNILERFSAQQFPDLHSELNLSSLELGDSALYFCASSRDRGGQPQHFGDGTRLSIL.

V usage is TRBV9 and J usage is TRBJ1-1; weak D call: TRBD1 (5 bases). V dropped 0 bases and J dropped 7 bases, with 10 bases sitting between them. CDR1 and CDR2 (germline): SGDLS, YYNGEE. This CDR3 is built from 13 residues. CDR3 DNA: TGTGCCAGCAGCGTAGTTCCCGACAGTGAAGCTTTCTTT. Protein sequence: CASSVVPDSEAFF. The variable domain in full, completed from reference TRBV9 and TRBJ1-1, reads DSGVTQTPKHLITATGQRVTLRCSPRSGDLSVYWYQQSLDQGLQFLIQYYNGEERAKGNILERFSAQQFPDLHSELNLSSLELGDSALYFCASSVVPDSEAFFGQGTRLTVV.

V is TRBV30 and J is TRBJ2-7, with 8 bases matching TRBD2. J was trimmed by 1 base and V by 4 bases; bases with no gene match: 3. Germline loops: CDR1 GTSNPN, CDR2 SVGIG (reference sequence). The CDR3 has 13 amino acids. The CDR3 nucleotides are TGTGCCTGGAAGACTAGCGAGTCCTACGAGCAGTACTTC. Translation: CAWKTSESYEQYF.

This chain uses TRBV6-2 or TRBV6-3 with TRBJ1-5; 11 nucleotides agree with TRBD1. V lost 2 bases, J lost 4 bases, and 13 bases stayed unmatched. Germline CDR1 reads MNHEY; CDR2 reads SVGEGT. CDR3 size: 19 residues. This chain's CDR3 is CASSYILKWGTGGNQPQHF. In DNA, the CDR3 is TGTGCCAGCAGTTACATCTTAAAATGGGGGACAGGGGGAAATCAGCCCCAGCATTTT.

The chain carries TRBV11-2 and TRBJ2-6; D perhaps matches TRBD2 (6 bases). V was shortened by 5 bases and J by 3 bases, with 11 bases between the two germline ends. This CDR3 has 15 residues. Germline V gene data show CDR1 as SGHAT and CDR2 as FQNNGV. In DNA form, the CDR3 reads TGTGCCAGCAGCGGAAGGGGAGGTGGGGCCAACGTCCTGACTTTC. It yields the protein CASSGRGGGANVLTF.

This chain connects TRBV5-1 to TRBJ2-1; 7 bases map to TRBD2. The CDR3 spans 13 residues. V was pared by 5 bases and J by 15 bases, with 14 bases of the junction left unmatched. Germline lookup yields CDR1 SGHRS and CDR2 YFSETQ. The CDR3 nucleotides read TGCGCCAGCAGGGACTTCGCTAGCGGTCCTCCGTTCTTC. It is translated as CASRDFASGPPFF.

The rearrangement uses TRBV5-1 and TRBJ2-3; 16 bases match TRBD2. The CDR3 is made up of 16 amino acids. V shed 4 bases, J shed 6 bases, and the junction held 5 bases outside the gene matches. Germline loops: CDR1 SGHRS, CDR2 YFSETQ. CDR3 bases: TGCGCCAGCAGCCAAGGGACTAGCGGGAGGGCCGATACGCAGTATTTT. Its translation: CASSQGTSGRADTQYF.

The chain joins TRBV27 to TRBJ2-3; D is undetermined. This CDR3 spans 16 amino acids. Trimming shortened V by 4 bases and J by 0 bases, and 14 bases separated the two germline ends. Germline values: CDR1 MNHEY, CDR2 SMNVEV (reference sequence). The CDR3 DNA reads as TGTGCCAGCAGTTCATTGCTAGAGGCGAGCACAGATACGCAGTATTTT. It encodes CASSSLLEASTDTQYF.

The V and J genes are TRBV29-1 and TRBJ1-3; D might be TRBD1 (5 bases). Looked up from germline, CDR1 is SQVTM and CDR2 is ANQGSEA. There are 14 residues in the CDR3. V lost 8 bases, J lost 3 bases, and 17 bases lay in between. Written as DNA, the CDR3 is TGCAGCACTCGGGGGGGGGAAAGTGGAAACACCATATATTTT. It is translated as CSTRGGESGNTIYF.

V and J are TRBV4-3 and TRBJ2-3; 9 bases map to TRBD2. This CDR3 is 17 amino acids long. From germline, CDR1 is LGHNA and CDR2 YSLEER. V dropped 0 bases and J dropped 4; count of bases not matched to a gene: 8. This CDR3 reads CASSQESAGGPADTQYF. The CDR3 DNA reads TGCGCCAGCAGCCAAGAATCGGCGGGAGGGCCCGCAGATACGCAGTATTTT.

The V gene is TRBV4-3, the J gene TRBJ1-2; 7 positions agree with TRBD1. Germline V gives CDR1 LGHNA, CDR2 YSLEER. Trimming took 0 bases from V and 7 from J; bases not matched to a gene: 8. CDR3 length equals 15 residues. DNA of the CDR3: TGCGCCAGCAGCCAAGATGGGTCAGGGGGACTTGGCTACACCTTC. It encodes CASSQDGSGGLGYTF.

The gene calls are TRBV5-6 and TRBJ1-1; the D gene is possibly TRBD1 (6 bases). Per the germline V gene, CDR1 is SGHDT and CDR2 is YYEEEE. V was cut by 2 bases and J by 6 bases, with 17 bases left in between. The CDR3 loop spans 15 amino acids. The CDR3 spells CASSFPTGRDAEAFF. The CDR3 DNA reads as TGTGCCAGCAGCTTCCCAACAGGGAGGGACGCTGAAGCTTTCTTT.

Comments on this clone: In the same sample, other DNA sequences code for this CDR3. CDR3 loop: CASGRQGRGNTDTQYF. For the CDR3, the DNA is TGTGCTAGTGGTCGACAGGGTCGAGGTAACACAGATACGCAGTATTTT. The gene calls are TRBV12-5 and TRBJ2-3, with 7 bases matching TRBD1. The trim removed 5 bases at V and 2 bases at J, leaving 10 bases unmatched. The CDR3 has 16 residues. The germline V gene encodes CDR1 LGHNT and CDR2 FRNRAP.

The V call is TRBV4-3, the J call TRBJ1-3, with 7 bases identical to TRBD1. The CDR3 is 17 amino acids. Germline assignment: CDR1 LGHNA and CDR2 YSLEER. V gave up 1 base and J gave up 0 bases; unmatched junction bases: 6. The CDR3 reads CASSQGTGLISGNTIYF. The DNA of the CDR3 is TGCGCCAGCAGCCAAGGGACAGGTCTTATCTCTGGAAACACCATATATTTT.

CDR3 DNA sequence: TGTGCCAGCAACTCGAACGGGCAGGGTGCCTACAATGAGCAGTTCTTC. The encoded protein is CASNSNGQGAYNEQFF. The rearrangement links TRBV2 to TRBJ2-1, with TRBD1 as a possible D gene (5 bases). V lost 7 bases and J lost 2, with 18 bases in between. This CDR3 is 16 amino acids long. In germline, CDR1 is SNHLY, CDR2 FYNNEI.

The rearrangement joins TRBV7-8 to TRBJ2-2; D is ambiguous. CDR1 is SGHVS and CDR2 is FQNEAQ in the germline V gene. V lost 1 base and J 3 bases, leaving 6 bases between the germline ends. The CDR3 extends over 14 amino acids. DNA for the CDR3: TGTGCCAGCAGCTTAGTTTCGGACACCGGGGAGCTGTTTTTT. This codes for CASSLVSDTGELFF.

The chain couples TRBV20-1 to TRBJ2-3; D gene unclear. V lost 4 bases to trimming and J lost 6 bases, with 8 bases between them. This CDR3 comprises 11 residues. Germline loops: CDR1 DFQATT, CDR2 SNEGSKA (reference sequence). The chain's CDR3 is CSANRGDTQYF. The CDR3 DNA follows: TGCAGTGCTAATCGCGGCGATACGCAGTATTTT.

The CDR3 region is CARTGQGSFRGYTF. CDR3 DNA: TGCGCCAGGACGGGACAGGGTAGTTTTCGTGGCTACACCTTC. The J gene is TRBJ1-2, the V gene TRBV5-1; 9 nucleotides agree with TRBD1. The CDR3 covers 14 residues. Germline assignment: CDR1 SGHRS and CDR2 YFSETQ. V shed 8 bases, J shed 7 bases, and the junction held 12 bases outside the gene matches.

The chain combines TRBV12-3 or TRBV12-4 with TRBJ2-7; D gene unclear. The CDR3 consists of 11 residues. V was shortened by 4 bases and J by 6 bases, with 7 bases between the two germline ends. The chain's CDR3 is CASSSGGEQYF. DNA of the CDR3: TGTGCCAGCAGTTCCGGTGGCGAGCAGTACTTC.

The chain is built from TRBV5-6 and TRBJ2-5, with 9 bases that match TRBD2. Per germline, CDR1 SGHDT and CDR2 YYEEEE. Trimming cost V 3 bases and J 3 bases; bases outside gene matches: 6. The CDR3 sequence is 15 residues long. The DNA of the CDR3 is TGTGCCAGCAGCTGGCCTAGCGGGACAGAAGAGACCCAGTACTTC. Translation gives CASSWPSGTEETQYF. Full variable domain (remainder filled in from reference TRBV5-6 and TRBJ2-5): DAGVTQSPTHLIKTRGQQVTLRCSPKSGHDTVSWYQQALGQGPQFIFQYYEEEERQRGNFPDRFSGHQFPNYSSELNVNALLLGDSALYLCASSWPSGTEETQYFGPGTRLLVL.

The CDR3 is CASRKSDSPYGYTF. In nucleotides, the CDR3 is TGTGCCAGCAGAAAATCGGACAGCCCCTATGGCTACACCTTC. The rearrangement joins TRBV27 to TRBJ1-2; TRBD1 might be the D (6 bases). The CDR3 length is 14 residues. Trimming removed 6 bases from V and 4 bases from J, with 15 bases in between. Germline V CDR1 and CDR2: MNHEY, SMNVEV (reference sequence).